A selection of T cell receptor beta chains follows, all from one sample in a study of cytotoxic CD8 clonotypes in ibrutinib-treated CLL. Measured with immunoSEQ multiplex PCR; TCRdb has only the in-frame clones, and not every one. The repertoire holds some 300,000 clones, with 70% to 80% as singletons. The starting material was PBMCs, obtained before ibrutinib treatment. Receptors were obtained from a human donor with chronic lymphocytic leukemia. CDR3s include the opening cysteine and the closing phenylalanine or tryptophan. The D gene is left open where the match is weak. Not all rows give a size; the values are once, few, many and, for expanded clones, a class.

CDR3aa: CASSVVRGHHSGANVLTF
CDR3nt: TGTGCCAGCAGCGTAGTCAGGGGCCATCACTCTGGGGCCAACGTCCTGACTTTC
v_gene: TRBV9
d_gene: -
abundance: -
j_gene: TRBJ2-6

CDR3aa: CASSLLPRGQETQYF
CDR3nt: TGTGCCAGCAGTTTATTACCGAGGGGCCAAGAGACCCAGTACTTC
v_gene: TRBV27
d_gene: -
abundance: -
j_gene: TRBJ2-5

CDR3aa: CASTVRPGSGGYTF
CDR3nt: TGTGCCAGCACCGTAAGGCCAGGTAGTGGAGGCTACACCTTC
v_gene: TRBV27
d_gene: -
abundance: -
j_gene: TRBJ1-2

CDR3aa: CATSRDRGRDEQYF
CDR3nt: TGTGCCACCAGCAGAGATAGAGGCAGGGATGAGCAGTACTTC
v_gene: TRBV15
d_gene: -
abundance: -
j_gene: TRBJ2-7

CDR3aa: CASSHAGTLFYEQYF
CDR3nt: TGTGCCAGCAGCCATGCCGGGACTCTCTTCTACGAGCAGTACTTC
v_gene: TRBV14
d_gene: -
abundance: few
j_gene: TRBJ2-7

CDR3aa: CASSLDPGSDTQYF
CDR3nt: TGTGCCAGCAGCTTAGATCCCGGTTCAGATACGCAGTATTTT
v_gene: TRBV7-2
d_gene: -
abundance: -
j_gene: TRBJ2-3

CDR3aa: CASSDRDPSTDTQYF
CDR3nt: TGTGCCAGCAGCGACCGGGACCCCAGCACAGATACGCAGTATTTT
v_gene: TRBV9
d_gene: -
abundance: few
j_gene: TRBJ2-3

CDR3aa: CASSSASGRIQETQYF
CDR3nt: TGTGCCAGCAGCTCCGCTAGCGGGAGAATCCAAGAGACCCAGTACTTC
v_gene: TRBV7-9
d_gene: TRBD2
abundance: -
j_gene: TRBJ2-5

CDR3aa: CASSIGIWTGFRGTEAFF
CDR3nt: TGTGCCAGTAGTATAGGAATATGGACAGGGTTCCGAGGGACTGAAGCTTTCTTT
v_gene: TRBV19
d_gene: TRBD1
abundance: few
j_gene: TRBJ1-1

CDR3aa: CASSLGTSGTDTQYF
CDR3nt: TGTGCCAGCAGCCTCGGGACTAGCGGCACAGATACGCAGTATTTT
v_gene: TRBV27
d_gene: TRBD2
abundance: -
j_gene: TRBJ2-3